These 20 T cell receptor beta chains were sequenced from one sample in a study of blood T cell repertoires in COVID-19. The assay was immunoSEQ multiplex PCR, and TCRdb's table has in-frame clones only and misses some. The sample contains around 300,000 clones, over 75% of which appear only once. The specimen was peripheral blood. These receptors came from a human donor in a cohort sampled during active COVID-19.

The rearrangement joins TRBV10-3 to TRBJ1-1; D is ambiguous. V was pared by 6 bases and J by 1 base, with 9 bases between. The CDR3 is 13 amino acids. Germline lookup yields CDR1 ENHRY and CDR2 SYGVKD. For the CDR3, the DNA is TGTGCCATCAGACGGGGTACGAACACTGAAGCTTTCTTT. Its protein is CAIRRGTNTEAFF.

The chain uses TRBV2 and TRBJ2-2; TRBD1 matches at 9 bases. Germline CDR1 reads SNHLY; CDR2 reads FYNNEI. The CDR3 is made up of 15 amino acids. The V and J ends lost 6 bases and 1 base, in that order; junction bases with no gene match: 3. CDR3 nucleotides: TGTGCCAGCAGATCGACAGGGGGGAACACCGGGGAGCTGTTTTTT. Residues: CASRSTGGNTGELFF.

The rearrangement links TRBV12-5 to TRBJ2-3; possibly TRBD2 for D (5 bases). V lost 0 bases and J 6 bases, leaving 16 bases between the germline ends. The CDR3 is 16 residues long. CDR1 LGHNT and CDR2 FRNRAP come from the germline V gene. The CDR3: CASGLVPGSRRDTQYF. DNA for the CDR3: TGTGCTAGTGGTTTGGTACCCGGATCCCGGAGGGATACGCAGTATTTT.

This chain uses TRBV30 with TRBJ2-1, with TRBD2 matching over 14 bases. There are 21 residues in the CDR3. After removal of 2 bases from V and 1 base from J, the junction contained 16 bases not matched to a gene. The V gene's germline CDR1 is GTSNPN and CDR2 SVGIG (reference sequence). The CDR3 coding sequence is TGTGCCTGGAGTCAATACCCCGGACTAGCGGGGGGTGGTAGTTCCTACAATGAGCAGTTCTTC. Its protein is CAWSQYPGLAGGGSSYNEQFF. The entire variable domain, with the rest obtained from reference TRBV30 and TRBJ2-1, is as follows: SQTIHQWPATLVQPVGSPLSLECTVEGTSNPNLYWYRQAAGRGLQLLFYSVGIGQISSEVPQNLSASRPQDRQFILSSKKLLLSDSGFYLCAWSQYPGLAGGGSSYNEQFFGPGTRLTVL.

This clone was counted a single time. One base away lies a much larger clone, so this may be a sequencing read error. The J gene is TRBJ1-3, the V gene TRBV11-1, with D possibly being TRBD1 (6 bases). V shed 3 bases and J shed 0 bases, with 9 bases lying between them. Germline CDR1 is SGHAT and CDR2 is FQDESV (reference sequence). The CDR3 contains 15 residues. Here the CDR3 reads CASSFTGNSGNTIYF. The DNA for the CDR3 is TGTGCCAGCAGCTTTACAGGGAACTCTGGAAACACCATATATTTT.

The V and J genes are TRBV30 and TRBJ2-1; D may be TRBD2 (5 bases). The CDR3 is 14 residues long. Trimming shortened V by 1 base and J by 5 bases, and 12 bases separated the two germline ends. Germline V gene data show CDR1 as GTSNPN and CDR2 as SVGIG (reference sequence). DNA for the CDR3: TGTGCCTGGAGTGCGAACGGGGTCCACAATGAGCAGTTCTTC. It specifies CAWSANGVHNEQFF.

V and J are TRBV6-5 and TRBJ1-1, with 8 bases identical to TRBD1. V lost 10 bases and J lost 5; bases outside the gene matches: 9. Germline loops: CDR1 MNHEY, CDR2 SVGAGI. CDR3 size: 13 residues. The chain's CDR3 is CATKTGGGTEAFF. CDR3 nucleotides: TGTGCCACCAAAACAGGGGGAGGGACTGAAGCTTTCTTT.

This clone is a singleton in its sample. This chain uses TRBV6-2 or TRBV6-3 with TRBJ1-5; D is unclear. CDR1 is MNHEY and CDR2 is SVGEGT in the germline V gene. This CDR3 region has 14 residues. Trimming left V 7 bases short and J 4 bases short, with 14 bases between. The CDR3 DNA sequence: TGTGCCAGCACCCCAACCCCGGGGAATCAGCCCCAGCATTTT. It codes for CASTPTPGNQPQHF.

The CDR3 is CACSYGYTF. The DNA for the CDR3 is TGTGCCTGTTCGTATGGCTACACCTTC. V is TRBV30 and J is TRBJ1-2; D is ambiguous. The CDR3 runs 9 residues. With 6 bases removed from V and 5 bases from J, the gap between germline ends came to 4 bases. The germline gives CDR1 GTSNPN, CDR2 SVGIG (reference sequence).

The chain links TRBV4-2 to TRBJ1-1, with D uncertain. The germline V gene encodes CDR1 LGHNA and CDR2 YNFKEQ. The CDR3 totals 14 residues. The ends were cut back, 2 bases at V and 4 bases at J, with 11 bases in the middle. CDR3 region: CASSQPLEGTEAFF. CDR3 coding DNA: TGTGCCAGCAGCCAACCGCTCGAGGGCACTGAAGCTTTCTTT.

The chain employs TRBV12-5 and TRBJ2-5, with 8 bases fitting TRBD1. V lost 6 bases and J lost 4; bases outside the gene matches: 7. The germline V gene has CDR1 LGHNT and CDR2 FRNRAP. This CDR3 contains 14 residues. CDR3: CASGPEDRAETQYF. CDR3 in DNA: TGTGCTAGTGGACCCGAGGACAGGGCAGAGACCCAGTACTTC. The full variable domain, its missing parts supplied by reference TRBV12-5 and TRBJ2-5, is DARVTQTPRHKVTEMGQEVTMRCQPILGHNTVFWYRQTMMQGLELLAYFRNRAPLDDSGMPKDRFSAEMPDATLATLKIQPSEPRDSAVYFCASGPEDRAETQYFGPGTRLLVL.

For the CDR3, the DNA is TGTGCCAGCAGTCGCAGACATGCAACTAATGAAAAACTGTTTTTT. Its protein is CASSRRHATNEKLFF. The V call is TRBV6-4, the J call TRBJ1-4; D call uncertain. Trimming cost V 5 bases and J 0 bases, with 10 bases left between them. The CDR3 is 15 residues long. Per germline, CDR1 MRHNA and CDR2 SNTAGT.

As DNA, the CDR3 is TGCAGCGTTGAAGATCGGGGCTACGAGCAGTACTTC. Amino acid sequence: CSVEDRGYEQYF. The J gene is TRBJ2-7, the V gene TRBV29-1; possible D gene TRBD2, 5 bases. The V gene lost 0 bases and the J gene lost 3 bases, with 6 bases spanning the gap. The CDR3 runs to 12 residues. Germline V gene data show CDR1 as SQVTM and CDR2 as ANQGSEA.

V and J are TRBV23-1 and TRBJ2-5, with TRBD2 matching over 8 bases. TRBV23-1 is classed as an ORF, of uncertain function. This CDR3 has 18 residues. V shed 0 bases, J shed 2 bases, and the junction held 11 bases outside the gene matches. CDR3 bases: TGCGCCAGCAGTCAATCCGCCCCTGGCGGGGGGACACAAGAGACCCAGTACTTC. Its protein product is CASSQSAPGGGTQETQYF.

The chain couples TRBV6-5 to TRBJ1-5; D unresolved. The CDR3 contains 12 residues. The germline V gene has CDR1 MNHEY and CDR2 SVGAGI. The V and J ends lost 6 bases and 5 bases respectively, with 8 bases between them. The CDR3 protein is CASSQADQPQHF. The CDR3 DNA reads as TGTGCCAGCAGCCAAGCGGATCAGCCCCAGCATTTT.

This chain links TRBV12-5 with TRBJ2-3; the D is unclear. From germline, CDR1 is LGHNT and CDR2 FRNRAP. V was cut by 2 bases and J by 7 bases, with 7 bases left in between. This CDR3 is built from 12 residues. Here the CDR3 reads CASGLPPYTQYF. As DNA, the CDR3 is TGTGCTAGTGGTTTGCCCCCCTATACGCAGTATTTT.

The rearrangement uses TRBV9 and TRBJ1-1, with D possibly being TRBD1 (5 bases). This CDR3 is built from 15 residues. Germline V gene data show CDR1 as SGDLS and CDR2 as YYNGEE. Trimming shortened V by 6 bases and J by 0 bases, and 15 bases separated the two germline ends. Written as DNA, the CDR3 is TGTGCCAGCAATTCCGCCGGGGGAATGAACACTGAAGCTTTCTTT. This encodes CASNSAGGMNTEAFF. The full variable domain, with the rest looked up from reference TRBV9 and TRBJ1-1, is DSGVTQTPKHLITATGQRVTLRCSPRSGDLSVYWYQQSLDQGLQFLIQYYNGEERAKGNILERFSAQQFPDLHSELNLSSLELGDSALYFCASNSAGGMNTEAFFGQGTRLTVV.

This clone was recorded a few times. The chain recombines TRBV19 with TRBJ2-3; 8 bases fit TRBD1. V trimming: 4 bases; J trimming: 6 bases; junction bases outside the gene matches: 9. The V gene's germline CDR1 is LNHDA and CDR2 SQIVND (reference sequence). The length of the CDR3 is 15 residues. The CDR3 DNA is TGTGCCAGTAGTAAGGGACAGGTCCTGGGGGATACGCAGTATTTT. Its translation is CASSKGQVLGDTQYF.

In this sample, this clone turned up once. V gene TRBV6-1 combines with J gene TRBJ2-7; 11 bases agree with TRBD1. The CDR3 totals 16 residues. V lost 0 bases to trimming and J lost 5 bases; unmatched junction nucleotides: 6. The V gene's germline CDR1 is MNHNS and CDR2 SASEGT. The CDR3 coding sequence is TGTGCCAGCAGTGAAGCGGCTTGGGACAGGGGGAACGAGCAGTACTTC. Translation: CASSEAAWDRGNEQYF.

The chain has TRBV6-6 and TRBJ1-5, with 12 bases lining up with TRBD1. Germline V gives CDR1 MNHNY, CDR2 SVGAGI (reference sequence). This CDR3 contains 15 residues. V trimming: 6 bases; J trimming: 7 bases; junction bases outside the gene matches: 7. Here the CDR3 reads CASRPGTGGGQPQHF. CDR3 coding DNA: TGTGCCAGCAGACCCGGGACAGGGGGCGGGCAGCCCCAGCATTTT.